This T cell receptor (beta chain) came from a study of blood T cell repertoires in COVID-19. Trimming cost V 7 bases and J 0 bases, with 10 bases left between them. Germline loops: CDR1 SGHNT, CDR2 YYREEE (reference sequence). The CDR3 loop spans 14 amino acids. The authors' processing: Reference gene primer amplification yielded estimated nucleated cell counts. The data were produced by immunoSEQ multiplex PCR, yet TCRdb's version contains in-frame clones alone and is incomplete. V, J and clone size are taken as reported in that table, and D and trimming were inferred from the DNA itself. Of about 24,000 clones listed, approximately 86% are singletons.

The source of this sequence is a human donor with acute or convalescent COVID-19. The donor label of this sample is uncertain. The rearrangement uses TRBV5-4 and TRBJ1-4; tentatively, D is TRBD1 (6 bases). Sequencing was performed on peripheral blood. The DNA for the CDR3 is TGTGCCAGCGAAGGGGGAGCAACTAATGAAAAACTGTTTTTT. As protein: CASEGGATNEKLFF.